A selection of T cell receptor beta chains follows, all from one sample in a study of T cell repertoires in cytomegalovirus infection. The antigens for these receptors are not known. TCRdb reprocessed the reads via MiXCR and lists one record per CDR3 protein. The table records approximately 220,000 distinct CDR3 sequences, around two fifths of them present only once. Sequenced here: CD8+ T cells from cultured PBMCs, sampled from culture after CMV antigen stimulation. Source of these receptors: a human donor in good health (CMV status not recorded). Some clones in this sample may be carry-over from other donors' samples. CDR3s include the opening cysteine and the closing phenylalanine or tryptophan. Fields, in order: clone size, V gene, J gene, CDR3 length, D gene, CDR3 DNA, CDR3 protein. D genes are given only for firm matches. The listing skips clone size in some rows; elsewhere it reads once, few, many or a size class.

abundance: .
v_gene: TRBV7-8
j_gene: TRBJ2-5
len: 15
d_gene: TRBD1
CDR3nt: TGTGCCAGCAGCTTATATGCAGGGGGTGAAGAGACCCAGTACTTC
CDR3aa: CASSLYAGGEETQYF

abundance: few
v_gene: TRBV28
j_gene: TRBJ2-7
len: 14
d_gene: .
CDR3nt: TGTGCCAGCAGTTTATATCAGGGGACCTACGAGCAGTACTTC
CDR3aa: CASSLYQGTYEQYF

abundance: .
v_gene: TRBV12-3/TRBV12-4
j_gene: TRBJ2-1
len: 12
d_gene: TRBD1
CDR3nt: TGTGCCAGCGAAGACAGGGCCGATGAGCAGTTCTTC
CDR3aa: CASEDRADEQFF

abundance: .
v_gene: TRBV6-1
j_gene: TRBJ2-1
len: 16
d_gene: .
CDR3nt: TGTGCCAGCAACTTAAACCGGGCCCCAACAGTAGGTGAGCAGTTCTTC
CDR3aa: CASNLNRAPTVGEQFF

abundance: few
v_gene: TRBV19
j_gene: TRBJ2-1
len: 14
d_gene: .
CDR3nt: TGTGCCAGTAGTATAGCCCCCGGGAACAATGAGCAGTTCTTC
CDR3aa: CASSIAPGNNEQFF

abundance: .
v_gene: TRBV12-3/TRBV12-4
j_gene: TRBJ2-7
len: 14
d_gene: .
CDR3nt: TGTGCCAGCAGTTTAACAGGACGCTCCTACGAGCAGTACTTC
CDR3aa: CASSLTGRSYEQYF

abundance: .
v_gene: TRBV12-3/TRBV12-4
j_gene: TRBJ2-2
len: 19
d_gene: .
CDR3nt: TGTGCCAGCATTCCCTCCGGACTGGGGCGAAAACTGAACACCGGGGAGCTGTTTTTT
CDR3aa: CASIPSGLGRKLNTGELFF

abundance: few
v_gene: TRBV28
j_gene: TRBJ2-7
len: 18
d_gene: TRBD2
CDR3nt: TGTGCCAGCAGTTTATGGTGGGGACTAGCGGGAGTCCTCGGGGAGCAGTACTTC
CDR3aa: CASSLWWGLAGVLGEQYF

abundance: .
v_gene: TRBV30
j_gene: TRBJ2-4
len: 14
d_gene: .
CDR3nt: TGTGCCTGGAGGTCGGGGCTTTCTAAAAACATTCAGTACTTC
CDR3aa: CAWRSGLSKNIQYF

abundance: few
v_gene: TRBV6-1
j_gene: TRBJ2-5
len: 13
d_gene: TRBD2
CDR3nt: TGTGCCAGCAGTACTAGCGCGCAAGAGACCCAGTACTTC
CDR3aa: CASSTSAQETQYF

abundance: .
v_gene: TRBV5-5
j_gene: TRBJ1-5
len: 15
d_gene: TRBD1
CDR3nt: TGTGCCAGCAGCCGGGACAGGGACGTGTTCCGAGCCCAGCATTTT
CDR3aa: CASSRDRDVFRAQHF

abundance: few
v_gene: TRBV19
j_gene: TRBJ2-1
len: 16
d_gene: TRBD1
CDR3nt: TGTGCCAGTAGTATAGAGGGGCAGGGGGCCTACAATGAGCAGTTCTTC
CDR3aa: CASSIEGQGAYNEQFF

abundance: many
v_gene: TRBV18
j_gene: TRBJ2-7
len: 15
d_gene: .
CDR3nt: TGTGCCAGCTCCCTTAGGGACACCCTGAGGCACGAGCAGTACTTC
CDR3aa: CASSLRDTLRHEQYF

abundance: few
v_gene: TRBV20-1
j_gene: TRBJ2-7
len: 15
d_gene: TRBD2
CDR3nt: TGCAGTGCTAGAGATCGAGCGGGGGGGTCCTACGAGCAGTACTTC
CDR3aa: CSARDRAGGSYEQYF

abundance: .
v_gene: TRBV10-2
j_gene: TRBJ1-1
len: 13
d_gene: .
CDR3nt: TGCGCCAGCAGTGAGTCTAACTGGGGGGCGGCTTTCTTT
CDR3aa: CASSESNWGAAFF

abundance: few
v_gene: TRBV7-3
j_gene: TRBJ2-7
len: 16
d_gene: TRBD2
CDR3nt: TGTGCCAGCAGCCCTCGGACTAGCGGGAGCCCCAACGAGCAGTACTTC
CDR3aa: CASSPRTSGSPNEQYF

abundance: .
v_gene: TRBV10-2
j_gene: TRBJ2-7
len: 15
d_gene: TRBD1
CDR3nt: TGCGCCAGCAGTGAGGGGACAGGGGTCTCCTACGAGCAGTACTTC
CDR3aa: CASSEGTGVSYEQYF

abundance: many
v_gene: TRBV7-6
j_gene: TRBJ2-1
len: 16
d_gene: TRBD2
CDR3nt: TGTGCCAGCAGCTCCTTGACTAGCGGGGGGGACAATGAGCAGTTCTTC
CDR3aa: CASSSLTSGGDNEQFF

abundance: .
v_gene: TRBV19
j_gene: TRBJ2-2
len: 17
d_gene: TRBD2
CDR3nt: TGTGCCAGTACCGGGACTAGCGGGGCTTCGAACACCGGGGAGCTGTTTTTT
CDR3aa: CASTGTSGASNTGELFF

abundance: .
v_gene: TRBV11-2
j_gene: TRBJ2-5
len: 15
d_gene: TRBD1
CDR3nt: TGTGCCAGCAGCTGGGGTAACAGGGGGCGAGAGACCCAGTACTTC
CDR3aa: CASSWGNRGRETQYF

abundance: few
v_gene: TRBV27
j_gene: TRBJ2-3
len: 14
d_gene: .
CDR3nt: TGTGCCAGCAGTCCCGGGGCTAGCCCCGATACGCAGTATTTT
CDR3aa: CASSPGASPDTQYF

abundance: .
v_gene: TRBV18
j_gene: TRBJ2-7
len: 13
d_gene: .
CDR3nt: TGTGCCAGCTCACCACCGACCGGCTTCGAGCAGTACTTC
CDR3aa: CASSPPTGFEQYF

abundance: .
v_gene: TRBV28
j_gene: TRBJ1-2
len: 11
d_gene: .
CDR3nt: TGTGCCAGCAGTAGTCCTTTTGGCTACACCTTC
CDR3aa: CASSSPFGYTF

abundance: once
v_gene: TRBV6-2/TRBV6-3
j_gene: TRBJ2-5
len: 12
d_gene: .
CDR3nt: TGTGCCAGCGGGGGACGGCAAGAGACCCAGTACTTC
CDR3aa: CASGGRQETQYF

abundance: .
v_gene: TRBV5-1
j_gene: TRBJ2-1
len: 20
d_gene: TRBD1
CDR3nt: TGCGCCAGCAGCTTGGAAGGACACCCCCGGGACAGCATAACGGGGAATGAGCAGTTCTTC
CDR3aa: CASSLEGHPRDSITGNEQFF

abundance: .
v_gene: TRBV7-4
j_gene: TRBJ2-1
len: 17
d_gene: .
CDR3nt: TGTGCCAGCAGCTCCCTGAGGCCTGTAACCACTGACGGTGAGCAGTTCTTC
CDR3aa: CASSSLRPVTTDGEQFF

abundance: few
v_gene: TRBV19
j_gene: TRBJ2-1
len: 12
d_gene: TRBD1
CDR3nt: TGTGCCTCCCGGGACAGCTACAATGAGCAGTTCTTC
CDR3aa: CASRDSYNEQFF